The clone carrying this TCR beta chain was seen many times. Its antigen is undetermined. This entry belongs to a study of read filtering for tumor transcriptome and immune sequencing. Overall study: Among patients, 17 to 20 were male and about 15 female, aged 47 to 80 (mean about 69). By R-ISS, stages I, II and III held approximately 8, 16 and 7 patients. DNase treatment preceded whole-transcriptome library preparation.

The library was built from roughly 400 ng RNA with molecular barcoded adaptors for alpha/delta and beta/gamma chains. MiXCR, run by TCRdb on the reads, gives a single entry per CDR3 protein. Among over 50,000 distinct CDR3 sequences listed, roughly 13% were seen once. Germline V lookup: CDR1 SQVTM, CDR2 ANQGSEA. There are 13 residues in the CDR3. Trimming removed 4 bases from V and 0 bases from J, with 6 bases in between. Broader study findings: Dropping single-read clonotypes raised IR-seq and RNA-seq shared-clonotype correlation.

The TCR was taken from a donor at least 40 years old with multiple myeloma. This chain joins TRBV29-1 and TRBJ2-2; no definite D call. Sequencing was done on a sample of a population of CD138-negative cells sorted from bone marrow. The CDR3 DNA sequence: TGCAGCGTTGTAGATTCGAACACCGGGGAGCTGTTTTTT. Its protein is CSVVDSNTGELFF.